This T cell receptor beta chain was sequenced during a study of cytomegalovirus exposure and HLA in healthy donors. Looking at the study overall: Earlier, some 180 million T cells were analyzed, and some 120 million unique TCR beta sequences were found among them. There were 85 million or so unique TCRs (from HLA-typed donors) in an early data release.

Notes on the study in general: As was reported, the classifier diagnosed cytomegalovirus status with high specificity and sensitivity. Whilst most TCR sequences proved rare, a subset of public TCRs occurred across many donors.

Trimming shortened V by 1 base and J by 10 bases, and 14 bases separated the two germline ends. Germline assignment: CDR1 LNHNV and CDR2 YYDKDF (reference sequence). The CDR3 spans 14 residues. For this clone: The target antigen is unknown.

A multiplex PCR was run with 60 Vbeta primers and 13 Jbeta primers. Data came from immunoSEQ multiplex PCR; TCRdb stores just in-frame clones and leaves some out. The table lists approximately 120,000 clones, roughly 86% of them singletons. The sequenced material came from PBMCs. The chain is built from TRBV15 and TRBJ2-1, with D perhaps matching TRBD2 (6 bases). The receptor comes from a young man in good health and CMV-seronegative. The CDR3 coding sequence is TGTGCCACCAGCAGAGCTGGCGGGGTCCGGGAGCAGTTCTTC. This translates into CATSRAGGVREQFF.